This T cell receptor beta chain was identified during a study of metastatic and nonmetastatic thyroid tumors. Turning to the study itself: Peripheral blood and tumor or nodule samples from malignant and benign thyroid patients were compared.

As originally analysed: Construction of a distant-metastasis classifier for papillary thyroid cancer relied on CDR3 differences across clinicopathological groups. Through MiXCR, TCRdb re-clonotyped the PCR reads. The V and J calls shown here were made by TCRdb, not taken from the authors' results. The sample has 100,000 or so clones; just under 15% are singletons. Nobody among the patients had been given any treatment before thyroid surgery. This clone occurred many times. Germline V gene data show CDR1 as SGHRS and CDR2 as YFSETQ. The ends lost 0 bases at V and 4 bases at J; junction bases unmatched: 14. The CDR3 sequence is 18 residues long.

The clonotype comes from a female donor with papillary thyroid cancer or a benign thyroid nodule (not recorded which). Some clones in this sample may be carry-over from other donors' samples. The rearrangement links TRBV5-1 to TRBJ2-5; 8 nucleotides match TRBD2. Sample: blood. The CDR3 here is CASSLAPPGRGAGETQYF. CDR3 in DNA: TGCGCCAGCAGCTTGGCACCCCCCGGGCGGGGGGCCGGAGAGACCCAGTACTTC.